This T cell receptor beta chain was captured by sequencing in a study of T cell changes during pregnancy in multiple sclerosis. J lost 2 bases, V lost 4 bases, and 8 bases had no gene match. Germline V gives CDR1 MNHEY, CDR2 SMNVEV (reference sequence). CDR3 length: 16 amino acids. Clones were sequenced by immunoSEQ multiplex PCR, and TCRdb holds only the in-frame ones, with some missing. The sample consists of over 70,000 clones, 90% to 95% of them appearing once. Sequences were derived from peripheral blood, sampled in the first trimester of pregnancy. V is TRBV27 and J is TRBJ2-3; 8 positions agree with TRBD2. This TCR came from a female donor with multiple sclerosis, enrolled in a pregnancy study. CDR3 DNA: TGTGCCAGCAGTTGGGCAGCGGGGGTTTCCACAGATACGCAGTATTTT. Translation: CASSWAAGVSTDTQYF.